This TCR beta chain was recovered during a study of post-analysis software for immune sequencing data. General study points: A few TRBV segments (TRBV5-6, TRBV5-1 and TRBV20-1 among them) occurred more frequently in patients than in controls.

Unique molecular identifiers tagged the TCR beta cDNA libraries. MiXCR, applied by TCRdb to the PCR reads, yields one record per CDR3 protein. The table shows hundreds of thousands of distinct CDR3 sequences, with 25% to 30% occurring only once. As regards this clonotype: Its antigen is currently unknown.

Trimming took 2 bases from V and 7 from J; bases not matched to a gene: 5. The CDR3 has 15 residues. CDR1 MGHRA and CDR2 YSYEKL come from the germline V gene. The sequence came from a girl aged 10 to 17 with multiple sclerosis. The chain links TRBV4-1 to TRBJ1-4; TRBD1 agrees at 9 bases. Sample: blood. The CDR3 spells CASSQPGQGLEKLFF. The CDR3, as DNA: TGCGCCAGCAGCCAACCGGGACAGGGACTTGAAAAACTGTTTTTT.